The present T cell receptor beta chain was sequenced within a study of memory CD4+ T cells and cytomegalovirus serostatus. The sort gate was single viable CD3+CD4+CD8-CD45RO+ cells for memory CD4+ T cells. TCRdb's copy holds only in-frame clones and misses some; the assay was immunoSEQ multiplex PCR. The table has tens of thousands of clones, roughly 78% seen once. The V and J ends lost 1 base and 6 bases respectively, with 17 bases between them. The CDR3 loop spans 16 amino acids. CDR1 and CDR2 (germline): SGHTA, FQGNSA. Sequenced input: memory CD4+ T cells from blood. This sequence was found in an adult in good health and CMV-seronegative. The chain links TRBV7-2 to TRBJ2-3, with D possibly TRBD2 on 7 matching bases. The CDR3, as DNA: TGTGCCAGCAGCTTAGGCGGGGGCGCCGCAGGTGATACGCAGTATTTT. It is translated as CASSLGGGAAGDTQYF.